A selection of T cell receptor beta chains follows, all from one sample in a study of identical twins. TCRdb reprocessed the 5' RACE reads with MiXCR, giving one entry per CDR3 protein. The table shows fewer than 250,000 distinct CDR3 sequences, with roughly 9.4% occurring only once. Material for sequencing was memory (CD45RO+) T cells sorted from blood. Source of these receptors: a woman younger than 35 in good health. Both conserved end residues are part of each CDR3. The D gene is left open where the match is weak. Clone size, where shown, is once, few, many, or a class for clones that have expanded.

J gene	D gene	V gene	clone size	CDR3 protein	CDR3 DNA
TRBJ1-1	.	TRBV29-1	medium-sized	CSVDGTKPSEAFF	TGCAGCGTTGATGGTACTAAGCCGTCTGAAGCTTTCTTT
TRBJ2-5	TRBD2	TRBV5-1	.	CASSLVGTSGRETQYF	TGCGCCAGCAGCTTGGTCGGGACTAGCGGGAGAGAGACCCAGTACTTC
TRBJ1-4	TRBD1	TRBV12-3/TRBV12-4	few	CASSSRGLGEKLFF	TGTGCCAGCAGTTCCAGGGGGCTGGGTGAAAAACTGTTTTTT
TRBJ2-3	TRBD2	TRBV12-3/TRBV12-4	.	CASSFNWPSGRNTQYF	TGTGCCAGCAGTTTTAATTGGCCTAGCGGGAGGAATACGCAGTATTTT
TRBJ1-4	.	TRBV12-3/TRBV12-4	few	CASSLSDSPKLFF	TGTGCCAGCAGCTTATCGGACAGCCCAAAACTGTTTTTT
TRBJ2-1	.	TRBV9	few	CASSVSTGARSYNEQFF	TGTGCCAGCAGCGTATCTACCGGGGCTCGCTCCTACAATGAGCAGTTCTTC
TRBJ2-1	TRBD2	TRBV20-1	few	CSARRVAGGGNEQFF	TGCAGTGCTAGAAGAGTAGCGGGGGGGGGAAATGAGCAGTTCTTC
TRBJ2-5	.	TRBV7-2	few	CASSLPGAETQYF	TGTGCCAGCAGCCTCCCTGGGGCGGAAACCCAGTACTTC
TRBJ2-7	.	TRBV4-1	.	CASSHWGHTYEQYF	TGCGCCAGCAGCCATTGGGGACACACCTACGAGCAGTACTTC
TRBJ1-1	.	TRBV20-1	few	CSADTTGWGNTEAFF	TGCAGTGCCGATACGACCGGGTGGGGGAACACTGAAGCTTTCTTT
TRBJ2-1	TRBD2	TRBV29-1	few	CSVSPDGGEEQFF	TGCAGCGTTTCCCCGGATGGGGGGGAAGAGCAGTTCTTC
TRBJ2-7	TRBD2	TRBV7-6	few	CASSLDSGGTEQYF	TGTGCCAGCAGCTTAGACTCGGGAGGCACCGAGCAGTACTTC
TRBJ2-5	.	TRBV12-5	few	CASGSGSQRETQYF	TGTGCTAGTGGTTCCGGAAGCCAGAGGGAGACCCAGTACTTC
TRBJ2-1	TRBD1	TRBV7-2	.	CASSPPDRLTYNEQFF	TGTGCCAGCAGCCCACCGGACAGGTTAACCTACAATGAGCAGTTCTTC
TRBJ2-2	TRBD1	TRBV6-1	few	CASRPQGHRELFF	TGTGCCAGCAGGCCACAGGGGCACAGGGAGCTGTTTTTT
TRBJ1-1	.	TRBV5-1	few	CASSSFGMNTEAFF	TGCGCCAGCAGCTCGTTTGGGATGAACACTGAAGCTTTCTTT
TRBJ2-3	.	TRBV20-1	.	CSARDSGLSGTQYF	TGCAGTGCTAGAGACTCGGGACTTTCCGGTACGCAGTATTTT
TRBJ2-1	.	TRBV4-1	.	CASSQGAGSTRSYNEQFF	TGCGCCAGCAGCCAAGGAGCTGGGTCGACACGCTCCTACAATGAGCAGTTCTTC
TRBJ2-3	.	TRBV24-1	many	CATSRAGTDTQYF	TGTGCCACCAGTCGAGCTGGCACAGATACGCAGTATTTT
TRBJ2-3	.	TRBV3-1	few	CASSTQGENTQYF	TGTGCCAGCAGCACCCAAGGGGAGAATACGCAGTATTTT
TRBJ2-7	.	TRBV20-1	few	CSAREGLNSYEQYF	TGCAGTGCTAGAGAGGGCCTAAACTCCTACGAGCAGTACTTC
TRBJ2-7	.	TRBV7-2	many	CASSFTPSYEQYF	TGTGCCAGCAGCTTTACCCCATCCTACGAGCAGTACTTC
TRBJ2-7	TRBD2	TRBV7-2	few	CASSLQRGGYEQYF	TGTGCCAGCAGCTTACAACGGGGGGGCTACGAGCAGTACTTC
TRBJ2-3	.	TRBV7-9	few	CASSLGLRGTDTQYF	TGTGCCAGCAGCTTAGGCCTGAGGGGCACAGATACGCAGTATTTT
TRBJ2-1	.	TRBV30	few	CAWSVLGGMSFF	TGTGCCTGGAGTGTTCTGGGCGGGATGTCGTTCTTC
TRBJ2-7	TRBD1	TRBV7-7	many	CASSRDRAYEQYF	TGTGCTAGCAGCCGAGACAGGGCCTACGAGCAGTACTTC